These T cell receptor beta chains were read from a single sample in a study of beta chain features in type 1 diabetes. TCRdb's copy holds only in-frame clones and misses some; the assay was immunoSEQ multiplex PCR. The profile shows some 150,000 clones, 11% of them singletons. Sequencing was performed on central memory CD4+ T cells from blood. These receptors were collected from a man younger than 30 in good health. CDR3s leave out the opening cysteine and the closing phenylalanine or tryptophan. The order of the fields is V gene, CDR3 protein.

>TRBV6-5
ASRRLAGTQETQY
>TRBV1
TSSSGTGNTEAF
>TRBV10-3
AISLGQGTYGYT
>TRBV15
ATSRGLAGTGELF
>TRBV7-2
ASSLSPRGYYEQY
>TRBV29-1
SVRTGGNSPLH
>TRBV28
ASTRGETQY
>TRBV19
ASERREGTEAF
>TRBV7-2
ASSYSLGAEGTDTQY
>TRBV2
ATGLPIPS
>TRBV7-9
ASSFPSRGTDTQY
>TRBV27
ASSPRPGLAGVVNEQF
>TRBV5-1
ASSLAGAGSYEQY
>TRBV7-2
ASSPVRDRVQAF
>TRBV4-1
ASSPSVGTLR
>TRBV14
ASSRTKGALAGATETQY
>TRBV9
ASSVAPHTDVGEQF